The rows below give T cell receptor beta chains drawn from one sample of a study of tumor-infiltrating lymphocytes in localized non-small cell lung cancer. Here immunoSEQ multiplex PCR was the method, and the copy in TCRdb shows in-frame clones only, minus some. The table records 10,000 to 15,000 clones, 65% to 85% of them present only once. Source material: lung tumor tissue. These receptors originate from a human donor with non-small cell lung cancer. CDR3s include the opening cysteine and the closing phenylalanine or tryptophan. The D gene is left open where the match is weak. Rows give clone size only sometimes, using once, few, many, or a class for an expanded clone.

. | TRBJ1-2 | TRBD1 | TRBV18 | TGTGCCAGCTCACCACCGGAGGGGGCATTAGGCTACACCTTC | CASSPPEGALGYTF
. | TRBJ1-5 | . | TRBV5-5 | TGTGCCAGCAGCAATAGGGTCGGCAATCAGCCCCAGCATTTT | CASSNRVGNQPQHF
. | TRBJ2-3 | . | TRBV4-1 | TGCGCCAGCAGCCAAGATCATCGCCGGGGTAGCGCAGATACGCAGTATTTT | CASSQDHRRGSADTQYF
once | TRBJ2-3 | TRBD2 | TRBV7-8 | TGTGCCAGCAGCGGGCGAGCGGGGGCGAACACAGATACGCAGTATTTT | CASSGRAGANTDTQYF
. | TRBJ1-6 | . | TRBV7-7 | TGTGCCAGCAGCTTGGGGGGCCCCGATTCACCCCTCCACTTT | CASSLGGPDSPLHF
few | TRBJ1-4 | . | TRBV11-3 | TGTGCCAGCGGGATGGGTCTAGGCGAAAAACTGTTTTTT | CASGMGLGEKLFF
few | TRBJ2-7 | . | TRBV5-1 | TGCGCCAGCAGCTTGGGTCTGGGTAAGGGAGGCGAGCAGTACTTC | CASSLGLGKGGEQYF
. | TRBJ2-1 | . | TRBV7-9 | TGTGCCAGCAGCTTCCAGGGGTCCCACAATGAGCAGTTCTTC | CASSFQGSHNEQFF
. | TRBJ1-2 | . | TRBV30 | TGTGCCTGGAGGATTGGCAATTTTAACTATGGCTACACCTTC | CAWRIGNFNYGYTF
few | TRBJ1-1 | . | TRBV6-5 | TGTGCCAGCAGGACCCAGGGAGCTGAAGCTTTCTTT | CASRTQGAEAFF
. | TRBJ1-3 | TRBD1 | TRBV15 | TGTGCCACCAGCAGAGATCGGACAGGGGGAAACACCATATATTTT | CATSRDRTGGNTIYF
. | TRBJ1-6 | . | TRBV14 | TGTGCCAGCAGCCAAGGACGGGGGGCACGTTCACCCCTCCACTTT | CASSQGRGARSPLHF
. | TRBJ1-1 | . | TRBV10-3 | TGTGCCATCAGGACGACAGAGCCGAACACTGAAGCTTTCTTT | CAIRTTEPNTEAFF
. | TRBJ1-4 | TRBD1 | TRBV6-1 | TGTGCCAGCACTAGACAGGGGCTTTCTGAAAAACTGTTTTTT | CASTRQGLSEKLFF
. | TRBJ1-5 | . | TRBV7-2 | TGTGCCAGCAGCCAGGTGGGGAATCAGCCCCAGCATTTT | CASSQVGNQPQHF
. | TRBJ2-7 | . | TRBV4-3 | TGCGCCAGCAGCCACCAGGGCAGCTACGAGCAGTACTTC | CASSHQGSYEQYF
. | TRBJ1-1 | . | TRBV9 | TGTGCCAGCAGCGTAGGGTCAGGTCGGTCTGAAGCTTTCTTT | CASSVGSGRSEAFF
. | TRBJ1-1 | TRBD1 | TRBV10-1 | TGCGCCAGCAGCCTCGATATCCCGGGACAGGGATCAGAGGGCACTGAAGCTTTCTTT | CASSLDIPGQGSEGTEAFF
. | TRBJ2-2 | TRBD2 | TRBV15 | TGTGCCACCAGCAGAGTGAGGGAGGGTTTATCAGTTGCGAACACCGGGGAGCTGTTTTTT | CATSRVREGLSVANTGELFF
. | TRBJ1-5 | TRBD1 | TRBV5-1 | TGCGCCAGCAGCATTGGACAGGGAGGGGGTCAGCCCCAGCATTTT | CASSIGQGGGQPQHF
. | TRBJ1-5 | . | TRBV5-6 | TGTGCCAGCAGCTTGTGGGCTAGGGGCAATCAGCCCCAGCATTTT | CASSLWARGNQPQHF
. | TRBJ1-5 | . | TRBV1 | TGCACCAGCAGCCAGATGGCTCAGGAGAATAGCAATCAGCCCCAGCATTTT | CTSSQMAQENSNQPQHF
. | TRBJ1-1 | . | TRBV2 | TGTGCCAGTAACCCATCGGCGGGCATGCGAGCTTTCTTT | CASNPSAGMRAFF
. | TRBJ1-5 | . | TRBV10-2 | TGCGCCAGCAGTGAGGGCGGAGACAATCAGCCCCAGCATTTT | CASSEGGDNQPQHF
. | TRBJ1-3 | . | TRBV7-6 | TGTGCCAGCAGCTCCCTATCTGGAAACACCATATATTTT | CASSSLSGNTIYF
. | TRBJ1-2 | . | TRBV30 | TGTGCCTGGAGTGTACAGGGCAGCAATGGCTACACCTTC | CAWSVQGSNGYTF
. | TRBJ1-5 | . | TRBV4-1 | TGCGCCAGCAGCCCGACACCCCGGTATAGCAATCAGCCCCAGCATTTT | CASSPTPRYSNQPQHF
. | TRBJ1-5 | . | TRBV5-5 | TGTGCCAGCAGACCGGCGATTAACCAGCCCCAGCATTTT | CASRPAINQPQHF
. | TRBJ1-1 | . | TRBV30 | TGTGCCTGGAGTGCTCGCGAGGGGATCGGGGCTTTCTTT | CAWSAREGIGAFF
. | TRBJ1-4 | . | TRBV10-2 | TGCGCCAGCAGCCAGAGACCAACTAATGAAAAACTGTTTTTT | CASSQRPTNEKLFF
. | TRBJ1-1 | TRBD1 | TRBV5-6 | TGTGCCAGCAGCTTCGGGACAGGGAGGAACACTGAAGCTTTCTTT | CASSFGTGRNTEAFF
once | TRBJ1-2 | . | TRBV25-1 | TGTGCCACCCGACAGGAAAACTATGGCTACACCTTC | CATRQENYGYTF
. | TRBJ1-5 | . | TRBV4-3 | TGCGCCAGCAGCCAAGATTTACAGGGAGGGAGGTATCAGCCCCAGCATTTT | CASSQDLQGGRYQPQHF
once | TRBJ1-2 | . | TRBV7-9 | TGTGCCAGCAGCCGGTCGGGTGGCTACACCTTC | CASSRSGGYTF
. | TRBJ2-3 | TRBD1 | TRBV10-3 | TGTGCCATCTCCTTTGGGACAGGGGAGGTCACAGATACGCAGTATTTT | CAISFGTGEVTDTQYF
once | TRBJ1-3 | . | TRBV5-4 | TGTGCCAGCAGCATCTACAGGGCGAGCTCTGGAAACACCATATATTTT | CASSIYRASSGNTIYF
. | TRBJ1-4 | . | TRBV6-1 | TGTGCCAGCACCGAGGGACCGAATAATGAAAAACTGTTTTTT | CASTEGPNNEKLFF